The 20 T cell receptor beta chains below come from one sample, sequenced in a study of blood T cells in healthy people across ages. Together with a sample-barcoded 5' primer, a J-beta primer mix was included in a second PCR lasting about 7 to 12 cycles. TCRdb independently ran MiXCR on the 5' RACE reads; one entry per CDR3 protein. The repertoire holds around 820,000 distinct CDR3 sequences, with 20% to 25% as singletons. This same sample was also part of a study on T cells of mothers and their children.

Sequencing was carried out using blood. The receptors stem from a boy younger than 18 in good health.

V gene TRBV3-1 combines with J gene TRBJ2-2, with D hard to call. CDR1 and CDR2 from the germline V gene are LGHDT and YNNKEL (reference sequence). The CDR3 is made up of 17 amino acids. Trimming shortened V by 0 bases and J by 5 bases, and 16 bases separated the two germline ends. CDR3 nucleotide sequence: TGTGCCAGCAGCCAAGATTTTGGCCTACCTAGGACCGGGGAGCTGTTTTTT. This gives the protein CASSQDFGLPRTGELFF.

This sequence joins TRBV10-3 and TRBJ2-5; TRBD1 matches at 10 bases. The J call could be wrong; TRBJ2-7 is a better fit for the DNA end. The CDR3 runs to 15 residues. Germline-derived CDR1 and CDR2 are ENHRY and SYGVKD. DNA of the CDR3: TGTGCCATCAGTGAAGGGACAGGGGATAAGAACGAGCAGTACTTC. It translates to CAISEGTGDKNEQYF.

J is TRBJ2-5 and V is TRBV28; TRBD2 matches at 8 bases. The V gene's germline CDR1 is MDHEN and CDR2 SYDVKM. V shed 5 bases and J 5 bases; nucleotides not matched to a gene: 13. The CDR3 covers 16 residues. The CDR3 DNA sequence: TGTGCCAGCAGTCCATGGGGGACTAGTGACTATGAGACCCAGTACTTC. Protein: CASSPWGTSDYETQYF.

The CDR3 here is CSVLQGTLNTEAFF. The CDR3 nucleotides read TGCAGCGTTCTCCAGGGGACGCTGAACACTGAAGCTTTCTTT. The chain uses TRBV29-1 and TRBJ1-1; weak D call: TRBD1 (6 bases). Germline CDR1 reads SQVTM; CDR2 reads ANQGSEA. Trimming removed 5 bases from V and 0 bases from J, with 13 bases in between. There are 14 residues in the CDR3.

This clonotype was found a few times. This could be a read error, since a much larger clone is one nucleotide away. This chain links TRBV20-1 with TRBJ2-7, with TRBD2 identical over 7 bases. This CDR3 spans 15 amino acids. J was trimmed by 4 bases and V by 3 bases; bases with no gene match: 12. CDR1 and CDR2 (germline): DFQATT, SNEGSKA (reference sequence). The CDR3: CSASERDSFGYEQYF. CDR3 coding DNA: TGCAGTGCTAGTGAGCGGGACTCCTTTGGGTACGAGCAGTACTTC.

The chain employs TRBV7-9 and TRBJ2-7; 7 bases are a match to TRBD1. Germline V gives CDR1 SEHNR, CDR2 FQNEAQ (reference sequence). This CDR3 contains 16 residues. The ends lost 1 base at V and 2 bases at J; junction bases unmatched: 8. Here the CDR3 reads CASSLGSGQVTYEQYF. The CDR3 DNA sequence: TGTGCCAGCAGCTTAGGTTCCGGACAGGTAACCTACGAGCAGTACTTC.

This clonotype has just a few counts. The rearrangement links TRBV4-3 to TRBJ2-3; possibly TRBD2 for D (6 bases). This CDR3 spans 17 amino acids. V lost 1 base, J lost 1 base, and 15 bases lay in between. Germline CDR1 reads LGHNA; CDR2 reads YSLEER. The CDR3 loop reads CASSQAGALLGTDTQYF. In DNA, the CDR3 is TGCGCCAGCAGCCAAGCGGGAGCCCTGCTAGGCACAGATACGCAGTATTTT.

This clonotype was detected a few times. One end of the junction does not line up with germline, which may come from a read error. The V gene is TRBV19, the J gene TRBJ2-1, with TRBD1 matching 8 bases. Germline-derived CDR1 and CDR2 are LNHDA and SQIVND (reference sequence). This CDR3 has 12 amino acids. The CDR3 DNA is TGTGCCAGTAGTCAAACCGGACAGGGAGGTTCCTTC. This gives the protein CASSQTGQGGSF.

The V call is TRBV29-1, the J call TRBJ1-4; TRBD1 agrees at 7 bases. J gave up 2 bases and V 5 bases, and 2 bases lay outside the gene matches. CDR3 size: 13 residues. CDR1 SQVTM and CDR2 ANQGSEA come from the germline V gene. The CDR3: CSVMTGTNEKLFF. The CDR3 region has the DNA TGCAGCGTTATGACAGGGACTAATGAAAAACTGTTTTTT.

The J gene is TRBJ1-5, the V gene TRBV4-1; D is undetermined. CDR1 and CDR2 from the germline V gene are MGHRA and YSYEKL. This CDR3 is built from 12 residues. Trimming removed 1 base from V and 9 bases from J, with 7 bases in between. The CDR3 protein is CASSQGGPPQHF. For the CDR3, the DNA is TGCGCCAGCAGCCAAGGTGGTCCGCCCCAGCATTTT.

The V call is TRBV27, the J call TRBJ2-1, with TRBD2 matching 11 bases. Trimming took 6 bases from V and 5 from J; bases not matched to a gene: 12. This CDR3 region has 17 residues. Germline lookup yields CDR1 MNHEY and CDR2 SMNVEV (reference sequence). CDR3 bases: TGTGCCAGCAGCCTAGCGGGGGGCTTTAACACCGACAATGAGCAGTTCTTC. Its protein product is CASSLAGGFNTDNEQFF.

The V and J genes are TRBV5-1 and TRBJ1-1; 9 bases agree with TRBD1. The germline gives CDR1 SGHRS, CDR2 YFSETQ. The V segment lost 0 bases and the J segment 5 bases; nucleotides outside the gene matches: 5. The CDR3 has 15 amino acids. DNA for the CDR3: TGCGCCAGCAGCTTGGCGGAGACAGGGGGGACTGAAGCTTTCTTT. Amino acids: CASSLAETGGTEAFF.

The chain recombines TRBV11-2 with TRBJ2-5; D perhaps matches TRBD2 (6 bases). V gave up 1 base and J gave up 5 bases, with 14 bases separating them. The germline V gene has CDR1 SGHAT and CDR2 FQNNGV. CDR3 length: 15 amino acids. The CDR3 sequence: CASSLAGAGMETQYF. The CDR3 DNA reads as TGTGCCAGCAGCTTAGCTGGAGCGGGTATGGAGACCCAGTACTTC.

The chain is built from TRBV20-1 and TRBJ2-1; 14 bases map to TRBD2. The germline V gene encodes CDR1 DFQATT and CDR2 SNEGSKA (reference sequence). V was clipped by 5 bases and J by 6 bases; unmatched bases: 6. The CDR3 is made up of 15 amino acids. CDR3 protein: CSADRLAGGGNEQFF. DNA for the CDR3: TGCAGTGCTGATAGACTAGCGGGAGGGGGCAATGAGCAGTTCTTC.

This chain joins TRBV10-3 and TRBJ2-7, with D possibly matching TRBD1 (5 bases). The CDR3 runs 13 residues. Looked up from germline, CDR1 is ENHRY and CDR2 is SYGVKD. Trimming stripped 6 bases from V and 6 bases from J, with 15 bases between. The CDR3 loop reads CAISLQGESEQYF. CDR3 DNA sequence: TGTGCCATCAGCCTCCAAGGGGAAAGCGAGCAGTACTTC.

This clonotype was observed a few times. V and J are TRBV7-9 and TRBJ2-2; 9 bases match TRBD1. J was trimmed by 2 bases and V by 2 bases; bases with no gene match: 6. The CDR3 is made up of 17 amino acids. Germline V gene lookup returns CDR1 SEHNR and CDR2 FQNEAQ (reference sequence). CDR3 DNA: TGTGCCAGCAGCTTAAGATGGGACAGGGTAAACACCGGGGAGCTGTTTTTT. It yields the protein CASSLRWDRVNTGELFF.

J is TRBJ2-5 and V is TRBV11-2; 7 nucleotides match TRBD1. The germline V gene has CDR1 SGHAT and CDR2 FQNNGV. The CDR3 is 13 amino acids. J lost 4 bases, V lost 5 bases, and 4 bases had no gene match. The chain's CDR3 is CASSQGQRETQYF. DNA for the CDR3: TGTGCCAGCAGCCAGGGACAGAGAGAGACCCAGTACTTC.

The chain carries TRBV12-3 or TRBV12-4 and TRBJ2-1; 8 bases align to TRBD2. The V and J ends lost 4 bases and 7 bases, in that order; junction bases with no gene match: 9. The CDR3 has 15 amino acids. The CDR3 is CASSSRGGPVNEQFF. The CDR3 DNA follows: TGTGCCAGCAGTTCTCGGGGGGGGCCGGTGAATGAGCAGTTCTTC.

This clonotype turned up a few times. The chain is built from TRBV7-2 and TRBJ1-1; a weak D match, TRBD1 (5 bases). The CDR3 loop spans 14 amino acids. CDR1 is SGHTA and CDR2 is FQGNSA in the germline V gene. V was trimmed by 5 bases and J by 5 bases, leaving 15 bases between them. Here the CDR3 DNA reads TGTGCCAGCAGCCATCTGGGGGGAGGAACTGAAGCTTTCTTT. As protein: CASSHLGGGTEAFF.

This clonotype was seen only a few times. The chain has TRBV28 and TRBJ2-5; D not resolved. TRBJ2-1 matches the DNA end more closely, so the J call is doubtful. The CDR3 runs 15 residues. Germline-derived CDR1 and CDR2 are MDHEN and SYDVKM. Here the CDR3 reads CASSLVPLVGNEQFF. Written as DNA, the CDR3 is TGTGCCAGCAGTTTGGTCCCTCTGGTGGGAAATGAGCAGTTCTTC.